Presented here are 2 T cell receptor beta chains from one specimen sequenced in a study of post-analysis software for immune sequencing data. Overall study results and limits: Controls had lower frequencies than patients of five TRBV segments, which included TRBV5-6, TRBV5-1 and TRBV20-1.

cDNA libraries for TCR beta contained unique molecular identifiers. TCRdb ran MiXCR on the PCR reads and lists one entry per CDR3 protein. The sample lists about 820,000 distinct CDR3 sequences; roughly 50% were seen once. Their antigens are not known. The source material was blood. The receptors shown here come from a girl between 10 and 17 years old with multiple sclerosis.

The sample holds a few counts of this clonotype. The chain carries TRBV29-1 and TRBJ2-3; D perhaps matches TRBD1 (6 bases). The CDR3 spans 14 residues. V gave up 5 bases and J gave up 3 bases, with 15 bases separating them. Germline CDR1 and CDR2: SQVTM and ANQGSEA. The CDR3 region is CSVPLGRGTDTQYF. CDR3 DNA: TGCAGCGTTCCGTTGGGCAGGGGAACAGATACGCAGTATTTT.

V and J are TRBV7-9 and TRBJ2-3, with TRBD1 matching 8 bases. With V trimmed by 6 bases and J by 5 bases, 10 bases remained unmatched. The CDR3 covers 15 residues. Per germline, CDR1 SEHNR and CDR2 FQNEAQ (reference sequence). For the CDR3, the DNA is TGTGCCAGCAGTCTGAGCAGACAGGGGATAGATACGCAGTATTTT. It is translated as CASSLSRQGIDTQYF.